This T cell receptor beta chain was retrieved from a study of early T cells in non-severe SARS-CoV-2 infection. On the study more broadly: Whole-blood bulk RNA, unsorted, was sequenced, and chains were unpaired.

The protocol attached unique molecular identifiers to individual cDNA molecules. TCRdb independently ran MiXCR on the 5' RACE reads; one entry per CDR3 protein. The sample includes roughly 61,000 distinct CDR3 sequences, approximately 10% of them seen just once. The V and J ends lost 7 bases and 2 bases respectively, with 8 bases between them. The CDR3 runs to 11 residues. Germline CDR1 and CDR2: SQVTM and ANQGSEA. Note on this clonotype: Its specificity is not known.

Study results and caveats: The matching step, a VDJdb search, favored anti-spike CD8 responses and missed private and CD4 specificities.

The rearrangement links TRBV29-1 to TRBJ2-5; D might be TRBD1 (5 bases). The sequencing sample was made of whole blood. This TCR was recovered from an adult who was a healthcare worker with PCR-confirmed SARS-CoV-2 infection or an uninfected control (not recorded which). For the CDR3, the DNA is TGCAGCGCCCCAGGGCAAGAGACCCAGTACTTC. This codes for CSAPGQETQYF.